Described below is a single T cell receptor beta chain sequence and its context. Its antigen is currently unknown. The CDR3 covers 15 residues. From germline, CDR1 is MNHEY and CDR2 SVGEGT. Trimming at V came to 6 bases and at J to 2 bases, leaving 6 bases not matched to a gene. This specimen comes from a study of response to subunit inactivated influenza vaccine. Study observations and caveats: Each seasonal influenza vaccination, the authors suggested, recruits few new T cells.

TCRdb recomputed calls from the RT-PCR reads with MiXCR, one row per CDR3 protein. The repertoire has hundreds of thousands of distinct CDR3 sequences, roughly an eighth of them found once; the top ten carry roughly 7.7%. This chain connects TRBV6-2 or TRBV6-3 to TRBJ2-2; 7 bases match TRBD2. This clonotype originated in a man aged 45-65 years who received an inactivated influenza vaccine. The material was non-naive T cells sorted from PBMCs, obtained 14 to 15 days before vaccination. The CDR3 region has the DNA TGTGCCAGCAGGATAAGCGGGACTAACACCGGGGAGCTGTTTTTT. Encoded protein: CASRISGTNTGELFF.